The 23 T cell receptor beta chains below were found in one sample sequenced in a study of T cell responses to AZD1222 COVID-19 vaccine. Method: immunoSEQ multiplex PCR; TCRdb's copy keeps in-frame clones and lacks some. The sample has some 150,000 clones, over 85% seen once. Material: peripheral blood, obtained 28 days after the second AZD1222 dose. The receptors stem from an adult who received the AZD1222 COVID-19 vaccine.

The chain joins TRBV30 to TRBJ1-1; possibly TRBD1 for D (6 bases). From germline, CDR1 is GTSNPN and CDR2 SVGIG (reference sequence). The CDR3 contains 15 residues. Trimming left V 8 bases short and J 4 bases short, with 23 bases between. The CDR3 DNA reads TGTGCCGGGGAGGGGGGGGGCGGAGGATTCACTGAAGCTTTCTTT. Its translation is CAGEGGGGGFTEAFF.

The chain employs TRBV6-5 and TRBJ1-5; tentative D call: TRBD1 (5 bases). This CDR3 spans 15 amino acids. V lost 2 bases to trimming and J lost 4 bases, with 12 bases between them. CDR1 and CDR2 from the germline V gene are MNHEY and SVGAGI. The chain's CDR3 is CASSYGGYGNQPQHF. In nucleotides, the CDR3 is TGTGCCAGCAGTTACGGGGGATACGGTAATCAGCCCCAGCATTTT.

V gene TRBV29-1 combines with J gene TRBJ2-5, with TRBD2 matching 10 bases. This CDR3 has 13 residues. Germline assignment: CDR1 SQVTM and CDR2 ANQGSEA. The V segment lost 5 bases and the J segment 5 bases; nucleotides outside the gene matches: 5. In DNA form, the CDR3 reads TGCAGCGTTCAGCGGGAGGGCCTGGAGACCCAGTACTTC. This gives the protein CSVQREGLETQYF.

The chain recombines TRBV5-1 with TRBJ1-2; the D gene is possibly TRBD1 (6 bases). Germline CDR1 reads SGHRS; CDR2 reads YFSETQ. The CDR3 covers 14 residues. Trimming shortened V by 2 bases and J by 4 bases, and 12 bases separated the two germline ends. The CDR3 DNA is TGCGCCAGCAGCTTAAACAGGGTGGGCTATGGCTACACCTTC. This sequence encodes CASSLNRVGYGYTF.

V usage is TRBV30 and J usage is TRBJ1-5; weak D call: TRBD1 (6 bases). Germline loops: CDR1 GTSNPN, CDR2 SVGIG (reference sequence). This CDR3 has 15 residues. V lost 1 base to trimming and J lost 0 bases, with 10 bases between them. The CDR3 nucleotides are TGTGCCTGGAGTGGGGGGGCGGATAGCAATCAGCCCCAGCATTTT. Encoded protein: CAWSGGADSNQPQHF.

The rearrangement links TRBV10-3 to TRBJ1-2, with D possibly matching TRBD1 (6 bases). Germline CDR1 is ENHRY and CDR2 is SYGVKD. Trimming pared 10 bases from V and 8 bases from J, leaving 20 bases between. The CDR3 runs to 13 residues. The CDR3 reads CATRNPGGHGYTF. Written as DNA, the CDR3 is TGTGCCACGCGGAATCCCGGGGGGCACGGCTACACCTTC.

The chain has TRBV29-1 and TRBJ2-1, with 7 bases lining up with TRBD2. The CDR3 runs 13 residues. Germline V lookup: CDR1 SQVTM, CDR2 ANQGSEA. J lost 4 bases, V lost 5 bases, and 5 bases had no gene match. CDR3 DNA: TGCAGCGTTAGTCTAGCGGATTACAATGAGCAGTTCTTC. Protein product: CSVSLADYNEQFF.

The count of this clone is one. The chain joins TRBV5-1 to TRBJ1-6; weak D call: TRBD1 (5 bases). V lost 5 bases, J lost 10 bases, and 19 bases lay in between. Germline V gives CDR1 SGHRS, CDR2 YFSETQ. This CDR3 contains 15 residues. CDR3 amino acids: CASRPSYGGTSPLHF. CDR3 bases: TGCGCCAGCAGGCCCTCATATGGGGGTACCTCACCCCTCCACTTT.

V usage is TRBV28 and J usage is TRBJ1-2; 9 nucleotides align to TRBD1. Germline V gene lookup returns CDR1 MDHEN and CDR2 SYDVKM. Germline trimming cut 2 bases from V and 7 bases from J; bases unmatched to any gene: 14. CDR3 length: 17 residues. The CDR3 protein is CASSLGTGPGARSGYTF. Here the CDR3 DNA reads TGTGCCAGCAGTTTAGGGACAGGGCCGGGGGCCAGAAGTGGCTACACCTTC.

This rearrangement joins TRBV28 to TRBJ2-1; 8 bases fit TRBD2. This CDR3 has 19 amino acids. With V trimmed by 6 bases and J by 2 bases, 18 bases remained unmatched. Germline V gene lookup returns CDR1 MDHEN and CDR2 SYDVKM. The CDR3 region is CASRNTGTRALSAYNEQFF. Here the CDR3 DNA reads TGTGCCAGCAGAAACACCGGGACTAGGGCCCTTTCGGCCTACAATGAGCAGTTCTTC. Combining the CDR3 with reference TRBV28 and TRBJ2-1 gives the whole variable domain DVKVTQSSRYLVKRTGEKVFLECVQDMDHENMFWYRQDPGLGLRLIYFSYDVKMKEKGDIPEGYSVSREKKERFSLILESASTNQTSMYLCASRNTGTRALSAYNEQFFGPGTRLTVL.

The V call is TRBV5-6, the J call TRBJ1-5; D gene uncertain. Germline V CDR1 and CDR2: SGHDT, YYEEEE. CDR3 length: 14 amino acids. V was pared by 0 bases and J by 5 bases, with 9 bases between. The CDR3 region is CASSLGSADQPQHF. The CDR3 nucleotides read TGTGCCAGCAGCTTGGGGTCAGCCGATCAGCCCCAGCATTTT.

V usage is TRBV19 and J usage is TRBJ2-7; tentatively, D is TRBD1 or TRBD2 (5 bases each). Trimming took off 6 bases at V and 2 bases at J, with 17 bases between the two ends. This CDR3 contains 15 residues. Germline assignment: CDR1 LNHDA and CDR2 SQIVND (reference sequence). In DNA, the CDR3 is TGTGCCAGTAGAAAACTTATGGGGACCACCTACGAGCAGTACTTC. Its translation: CASRKLMGTTYEQYF. The variable domain in full, completed from reference TRBV19 and TRBJ2-7, reads DGGITQSPKYLFRKEGQNVTLSCEQNLNHDAMYWYRQDPGQGLRLIYYSQIVNDFQKGDIAEGYSVSREKKESFPLTVTSAQKNPTAFYLCASRKLMGTTYEQYFGPGTRLTVT.

This rearrangement joins TRBV4-1 to TRBJ2-5; TRBD2 might be the D (7 bases). The V end was cut by 4 bases, the J end by 7 bases, with 19 bases between. The CDR3 sequence is 15 residues long. Germline V CDR1 and CDR2: MGHRA, YSYEKL. The CDR3 loop is CASSPPGGGGGTQYF. In DNA, the CDR3 is TGCGCCAGCAGCCCTCCTGGCGGGGGCGGAGGGACCCAGTACTTC.

The V and J genes are TRBV5-1 and TRBJ2-7, with TRBD2 matching over 11 bases. Germline V lookup: CDR1 SGHRS, CDR2 YFSETQ. CDR3 length equals 16 residues. The V gene end was trimmed by 4 bases and the J gene end by 6 bases; junction bases not matched to a gene: 12. The CDR3 DNA follows: TGCGCCAGCAGCATGGAGAGTCTAGCGGGAGGAGGCGAGCAGTACTTC. Translating gives CASSMESLAGGGEQYF.

The CDR3 bases are TGTGCCAGCAGCTACTATAGCAATCAGCCCCAGCATTTT. Amino acid sequence: CASSYYSNQPQHF. The chain is built from TRBV7-2 and TRBJ1-5; no clear D. The CDR3 totals 13 residues. Germline-derived CDR1 and CDR2 are SGHTA and FQGNSA. V lost 4 bases and J 0 bases, leaving 4 bases between the germline ends.

The chain uses TRBV10-3 and TRBJ1-2; weak D call: TRBD1 (6 bases). The CDR3 is made up of 14 amino acids. The V end was cut by 6 bases, the J end by 4 bases, with 15 bases between. Germline V gene data show CDR1 as ENHRY and CDR2 as SYGVKD. CDR3 residues: CAISVTGSSYGYTF. CDR3 in DNA: TGTGCCATCAGCGTAACAGGGTCTAGCTATGGCTACACCTTC.

This clone was seen ten or more times. At the DNA level, this CDR3 is encoded by other sequences in the same sample as well. The chain links TRBV5-1 to TRBJ1-5; no clear D. The germline V gene encodes CDR1 SGHRS and CDR2 YFSETQ. The V gene lost 2 bases and the J gene lost 7 bases, with 10 bases spanning the gap. The CDR3 loop spans 13 amino acids. CDR3 DNA: TGCGCCAGCAGCTTCTCCTTTGGGCAGCCCCAGCATTTT. The encoded protein is CASSFSFGQPQHF.

The CDR3 sequence: CARLPHSEQETQYF. CDR3 bases: TGTGCCAGACTACCACATAGTGAGCAAGAGACCCAGTACTTC. V usage is TRBV11-3 and J usage is TRBJ2-5; D is uncertain. This CDR3 spans 14 amino acids. V was clipped by 9 bases and J by 2 bases, with 16 bases between them. CDR1 SGHNT and CDR2 YENEEA come from the germline V gene.

This chain uses TRBV10-3 with TRBJ2-7, with 7 bases aligning to TRBD2. V was pared by 7 bases and J by 5 bases, with 8 bases of the junction left unmatched. Germline values: CDR1 ENHRY, CDR2 SYGVKD. The CDR3 extends over 13 amino acids. The CDR3 bases are TGTGCCATCACCTCGGGGGGAGGGGACGAGCAGTACTTC. Its protein product is CAITSGGGDEQYF.

This rearrangement joins TRBV10-3 to TRBJ2-5, with 12 bases lining up with TRBD2. CDR3 length: 14 amino acids. The ends lost 10 bases at V and 1 base at J; junction bases unmatched: 4. Germline CDR1 and CDR2: ENHRY and SYGVKD. The CDR3 DNA reads TGTGCCAGCGGGACTAGCGGGCCCCAAGAGACCCAGTACTTC. Translating it yields CASGTSGPQETQYF.

This chain joins TRBV21-1 and TRBJ1-2. TRBV21-1 is given as a pseudogene. CDR3 size: 13 residues. This CDR3 reads CASSNTGFYGYTF. In DNA, the CDR3 is TGTGCCAGCAGCAATACGGGTTTCTATGGCTACACCTTC.

In this sample, this clone is medium-sized. The chain has TRBV7-9 and TRBJ1-5, with D possibly matching TRBD1 (5 bases). Germline V gives CDR1 SEHNR, CDR2 FQNEAQ (reference sequence). V lost 9 bases and J 0 bases, leaving 18 bases between the germline ends. The CDR3 consists of 16 residues. The CDR3 loop is CARRRGPLCSNQPQHF. The CDR3 DNA reads as TGTGCCAGACGGAGGGGCCCACTGTGTAGCAATCAGCCCCAGCATTTT.

The chain uses TRBV5-1 and TRBJ1-1; 7 bases are shared with TRBD1. This CDR3 has 16 residues. Germline V lookup: CDR1 SGHRS, CDR2 YFSETQ. V lost 3 bases, J lost 2 bases, and 10 bases stayed unmatched. This chain's CDR3 is CASSSRGDSGNTEAFF. The CDR3 DNA sequence: TGCGCCAGCAGCTCACGCGGGGACAGTGGAAACACTGAAGCTTTCTTT.